This TCR beta chain appears in the sequencing data of a study of cytomegalovirus exposure and HLA in healthy donors. About the research overall: Early released data comprised 80 million to 90 million unique TCRs from HLA-typed donors. Among the 398 donors who were genotyped, roughly 76% fell in the genetic ancestry cluster that is associated with self-reported Caucasian donors.

The PCR had 60 Vbeta and 13 Jbeta primers. Profiling relied on immunoSEQ multiplex PCR, and the TCRdb table lists in-frame clones only, not all of them. The repertoire includes about 140,000 clones, about a tenth of them detected once, and less than 2% sits in the top ten. V was cut by 6 bases and J by 7 bases, with 9 bases left in between. Germline V CDR1 and CDR2: MNHNS, SASEGT. This CDR3 has 11 residues. The donors gave bone marrow, and they were healthy. Despite likely unrecorded immune exposures, the donors were nominally healthy at the time of sampling. This TCR was sampled from a male donor in good health and CMV-seronegative. The V gene is TRBV6-1, the J gene TRBJ2-5; no definite D call. The sample consisted of PBMCs. The chain's CDR3 is CASRFFWTQYF. The CDR3 DNA follows: TGTGCCAGCAGATTCTTTTGGACCCAGTACTTC.